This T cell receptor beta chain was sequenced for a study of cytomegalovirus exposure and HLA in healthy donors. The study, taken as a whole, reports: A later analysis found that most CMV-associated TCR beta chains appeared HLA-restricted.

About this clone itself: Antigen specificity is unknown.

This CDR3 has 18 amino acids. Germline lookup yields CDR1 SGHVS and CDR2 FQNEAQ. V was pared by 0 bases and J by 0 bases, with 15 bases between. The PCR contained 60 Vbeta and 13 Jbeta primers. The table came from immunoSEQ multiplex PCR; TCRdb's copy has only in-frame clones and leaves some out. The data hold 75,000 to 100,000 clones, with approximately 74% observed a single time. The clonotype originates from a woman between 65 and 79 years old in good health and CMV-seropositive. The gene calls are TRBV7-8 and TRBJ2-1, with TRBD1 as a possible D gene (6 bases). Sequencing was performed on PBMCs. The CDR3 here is CASSLAVPQGSSYNEQFF. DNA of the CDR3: TGTGCCAGCAGCTTAGCCGTTCCCCAGGGGAGCTCCTACAATGAGCAGTTCTTC.